The clone carrying this T cell receptor (beta chain) was found once. As yet, its antigen is unknown. Time point here: pretreatment peripheral blood. Sample contribution per patient ranged from 1 to 8, covering pretreatment and on-treatment. The CDR3 has 14 amino acids. Between the trimmed V and J ends, which lost 0 bases and 6 bases, there was a span of 9 bases. The V gene's germline CDR1 is SGHVS and CDR2 FQNEAQ. This record belongs to a study of PD-L1 blockade in urothelial cancer. Study in general: Blood analysis occurred 3 weeks (second dose) and 6 weeks after treatment start. T cells were recovered from blood samples at a median of roughly 150,000. Broader study findings: Durable-benefit cases showed more tumor-associated blood clone expansion at 3 weeks.

The repertoire was sequenced with immunoSEQ multiplex PCR; TCRdb's copy has only in-frame clones and lacks some. The repertoire consists of about 50,000 clones, with about 81% occurring once and the leading ten covering roughly 2.9%. This receptor was taken from a man aged 65-85 years with urothelial cancer. V is TRBV7-8 and J is TRBJ1-5, with TRBD1 as a possible D gene (6 bases). The sequenced sample was PBMCs, obtained around atezolizumab (anti-PD-L1) treatment. The CDR3 DNA reads TGTGCCAGCAGCTTAGCGGCAGGGGCTCAGCCCCAGCATTTT. Translation: CASSLAAGAQPQHF.